The entry below gives a single TCR beta chain sequence along with its context. What it recognizes is unknown. The data stem from a study of T cell responses to AZD1222 COVID-19 vaccine. General study points: Donors were mostly white British, more females; clonal diversity possibly underestimated.

The CDR3 runs 15 residues. The ends lost 2 bases at V and 3 bases at J; junction bases unmatched: 5. Germline CDR1 reads SEHNR; CDR2 reads FQNEAQ (reference sequence). Using immunoSEQ multiplex PCR, the repertoire was profiled, and TCRdb retains in-frame clones only, with some absent. The sample has 91,000 or so clones, around 90% seen once. The chain carries TRBV7-9 and TRBJ1-1, with TRBD1 matching over 8 bases. The specimen comprised peripheral blood, sampled 28 days after the second AZD1222 dose. This TCR derives from an adult who received the AZD1222 COVID-19 vaccine. As DNA, the CDR3 is TGTGCCAGCAGCTTACCCGGACAGGGTCACACTGAAGCTTTCTTT. It specifies CASSLPGQGHTEAFF.